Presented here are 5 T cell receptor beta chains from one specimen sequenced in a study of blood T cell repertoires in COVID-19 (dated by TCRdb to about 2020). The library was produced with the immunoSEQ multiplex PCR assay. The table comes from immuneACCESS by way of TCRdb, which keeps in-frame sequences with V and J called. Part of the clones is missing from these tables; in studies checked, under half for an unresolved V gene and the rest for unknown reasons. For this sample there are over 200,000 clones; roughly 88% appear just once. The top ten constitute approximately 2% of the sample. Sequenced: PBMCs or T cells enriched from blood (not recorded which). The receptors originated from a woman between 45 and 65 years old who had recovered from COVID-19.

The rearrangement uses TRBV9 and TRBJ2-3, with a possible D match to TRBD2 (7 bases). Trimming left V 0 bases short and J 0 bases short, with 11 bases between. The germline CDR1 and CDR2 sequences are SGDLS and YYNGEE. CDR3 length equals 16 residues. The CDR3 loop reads CASSVEGGPSTDTQYF. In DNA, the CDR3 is TGTGCCAGCAGCGTAGAGGGGGGGCCTAGCACAGATACGCAGTATTTT.

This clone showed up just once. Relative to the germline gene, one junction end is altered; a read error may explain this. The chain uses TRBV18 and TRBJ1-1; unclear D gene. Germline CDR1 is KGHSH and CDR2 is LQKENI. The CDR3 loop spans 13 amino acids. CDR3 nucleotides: TGTGCCGGCTCACTAGATCTCTTCACTGAAGCTTTCTTT. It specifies CAGSLDLFTEAFF.

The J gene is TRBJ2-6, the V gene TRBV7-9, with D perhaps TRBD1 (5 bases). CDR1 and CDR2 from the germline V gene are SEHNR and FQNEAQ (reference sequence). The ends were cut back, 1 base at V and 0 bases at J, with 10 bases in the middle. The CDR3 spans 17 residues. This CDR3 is CASSLEAGNSGANVLTF. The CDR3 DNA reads TGTGCCAGCAGCTTAGAAGCAGGGAACTCTGGGGCCAACGTCCTGACTTTC. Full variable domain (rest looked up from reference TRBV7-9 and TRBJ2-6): DTGVSQNPRHKITKRGQNVTFRCDPISEHNRLYWYRQTLGQGPEFLTYFQNEAQLEKSRLLSDRFSAERPKGSFSTLEIQRTEQGDSAMYLCASSLEAGNSGANVLTFGAGSRLTVL.

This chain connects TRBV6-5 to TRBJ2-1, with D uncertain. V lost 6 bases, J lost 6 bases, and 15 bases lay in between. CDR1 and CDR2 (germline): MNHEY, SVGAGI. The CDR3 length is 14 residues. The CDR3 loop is CASSPLFSGNEQFF. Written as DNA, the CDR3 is TGTGCCAGCAGCCCCTTGTTTTCGGGCAATGAGCAGTTCTTC.

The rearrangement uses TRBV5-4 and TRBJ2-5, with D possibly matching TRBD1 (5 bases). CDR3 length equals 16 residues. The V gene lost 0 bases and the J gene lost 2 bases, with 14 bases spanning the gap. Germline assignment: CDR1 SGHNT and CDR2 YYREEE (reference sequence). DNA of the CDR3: TGTGCCAGCAGCTTGGTAGGAATCGCAGGGCAAGAGACCCAGTACTTC. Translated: CASSLVGIAGQETQYF.